This T cell receptor beta chain comes out of a study of long-term antiretroviral therapy in people with HIV. The germline V gene has CDR1 MNHEY and CDR2 SMNVEV (reference sequence). The CDR3 covers 14 residues. The ends were cut back, 5 bases at V and 12 bases at J, with 17 bases in the middle. Survey-level resolution applied to immunoSEQ assay v3.0. Sequencing used immunoSEQ multiplex PCR; TCRdb keeps in-frame clones, though not all of them. The repertoire holds 25,000 to 35,000 clones, 90% to 95% seen once, with less than 3% in the top ten. This TCR was sampled from a man aged 50 to 60 with HIV. The V call is TRBV27, the J call TRBJ1-6; D perhaps matches TRBD1 (6 bases). Sequencing used unsorted PBMCs, obtained just over 7.3 years after starting antiretroviral therapy. The CDR3 sequence: CASSPWETGEPLHF. The DNA of the CDR3 is TGTGCCAGCAGTCCATGGGAGACAGGAGAACCCCTCCACTTT.